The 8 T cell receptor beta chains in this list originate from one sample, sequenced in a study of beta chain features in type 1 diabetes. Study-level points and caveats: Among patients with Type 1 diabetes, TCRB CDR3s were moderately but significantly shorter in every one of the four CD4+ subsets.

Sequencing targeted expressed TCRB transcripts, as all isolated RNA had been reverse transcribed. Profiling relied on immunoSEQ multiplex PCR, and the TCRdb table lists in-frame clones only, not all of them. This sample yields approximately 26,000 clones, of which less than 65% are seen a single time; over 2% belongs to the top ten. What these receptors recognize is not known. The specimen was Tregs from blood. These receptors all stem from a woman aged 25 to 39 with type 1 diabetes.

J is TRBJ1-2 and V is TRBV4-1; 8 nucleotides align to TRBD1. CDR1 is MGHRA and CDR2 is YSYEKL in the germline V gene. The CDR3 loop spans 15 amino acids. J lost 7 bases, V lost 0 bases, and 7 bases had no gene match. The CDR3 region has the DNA TGCGCCAGCAGCCAAGATAGGGCAGGGGGCAGTGGCTACACCTTC. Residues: CASSQDRAGGSGYTF.

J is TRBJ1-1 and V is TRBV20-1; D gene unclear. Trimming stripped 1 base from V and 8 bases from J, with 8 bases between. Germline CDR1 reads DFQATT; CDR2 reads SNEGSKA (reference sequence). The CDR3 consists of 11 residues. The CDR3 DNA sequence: TGCAGTGCTAGAGGCGGAGAAGAAGCTTTCTTT. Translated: CSARGGEEAFF.

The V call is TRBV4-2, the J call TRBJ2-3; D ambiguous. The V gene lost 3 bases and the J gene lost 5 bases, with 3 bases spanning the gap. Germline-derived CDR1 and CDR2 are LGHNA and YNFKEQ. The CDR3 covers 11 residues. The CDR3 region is CASSQRDTQYF. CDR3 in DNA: TGTGCCAGCAGCCAGAGAGATACGCAGTATTTT.

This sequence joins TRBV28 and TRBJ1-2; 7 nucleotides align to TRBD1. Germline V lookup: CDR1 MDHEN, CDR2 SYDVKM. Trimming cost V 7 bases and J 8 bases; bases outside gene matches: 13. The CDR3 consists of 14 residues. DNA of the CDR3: TGTGCCAGCACTAAGACAGGGTTTAGGGTCGGCTACACCTTC. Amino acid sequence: CASTKTGFRVGYTF.

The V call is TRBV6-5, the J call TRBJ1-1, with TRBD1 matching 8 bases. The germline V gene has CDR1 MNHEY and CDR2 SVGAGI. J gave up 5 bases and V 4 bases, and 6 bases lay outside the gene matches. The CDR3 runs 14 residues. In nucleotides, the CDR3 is TGTGCCAGCAGTTCCGACAGGGGAGTTACTGAAGCTTTCTTT. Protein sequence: CASSSDRGVTEAFF.

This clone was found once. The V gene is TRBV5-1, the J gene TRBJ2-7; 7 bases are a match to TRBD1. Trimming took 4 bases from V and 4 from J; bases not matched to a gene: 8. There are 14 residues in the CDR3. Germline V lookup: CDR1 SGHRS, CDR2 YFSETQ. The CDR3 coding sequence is TGCGCCAGCAGCATGATGACAGGGTCGTACGAGCAGTACTTC. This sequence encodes CASSMMTGSYEQYF.

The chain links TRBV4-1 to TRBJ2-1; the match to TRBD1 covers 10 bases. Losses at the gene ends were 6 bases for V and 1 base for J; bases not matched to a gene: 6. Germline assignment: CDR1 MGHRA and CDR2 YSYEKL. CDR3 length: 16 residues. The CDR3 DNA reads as TGCGCCAGCAGACCCAGACAGGGGGCATCCTACAATGAGCAGTTCTTC. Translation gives CASRPRQGASYNEQFF.

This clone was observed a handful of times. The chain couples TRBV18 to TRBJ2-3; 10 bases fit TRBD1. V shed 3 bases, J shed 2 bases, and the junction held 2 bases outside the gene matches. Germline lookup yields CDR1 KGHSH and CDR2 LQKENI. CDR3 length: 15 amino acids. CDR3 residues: CASSPGTGDTDTQYF. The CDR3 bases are TGTGCCAGCTCACCCGGGACAGGGGACACAGATACGCAGTATTTT.